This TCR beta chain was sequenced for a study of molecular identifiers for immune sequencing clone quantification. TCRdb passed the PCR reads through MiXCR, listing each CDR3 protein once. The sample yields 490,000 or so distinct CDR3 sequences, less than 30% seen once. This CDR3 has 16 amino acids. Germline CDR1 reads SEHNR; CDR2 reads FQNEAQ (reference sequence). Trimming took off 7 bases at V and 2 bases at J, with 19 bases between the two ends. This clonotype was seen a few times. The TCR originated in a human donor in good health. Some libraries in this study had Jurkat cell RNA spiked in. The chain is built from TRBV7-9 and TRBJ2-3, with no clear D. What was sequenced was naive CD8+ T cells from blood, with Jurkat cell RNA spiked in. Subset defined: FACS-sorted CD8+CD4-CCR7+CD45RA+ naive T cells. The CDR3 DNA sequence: TGTGCCAGCAACTCTCTGACGGATAGACTCACAGATACGCAGTATTTT. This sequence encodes CASNSLTDRLTDTQYF.